This T cell receptor beta chain appears in the sequencing data of a study of cytomegalovirus exposure and HLA in healthy donors. Points from the study as a whole: DRB1 showed the most TCR associations and HLA-C the fewest in a later analysis, as rates varied by HLA locus. Accurate prediction of HLA-A and HLA-B alleles (for most subjects) was reportedly achieved from TCR beta sequences.

With respect to this clone: What it binds is unknown.

60 Vbeta and 13 Jbeta primers were used in PCR. TCRdb's copy holds only in-frame clones and misses some; the assay was immunoSEQ multiplex PCR. Of some 38,000 clones in the sample, 53% are singletons; the top ten hold 6.2%. The V gene end was trimmed by 4 bases and the J gene end by 4 bases; junction bases not matched to a gene: 5. The germline V gene encodes CDR1 SGHRS and CDR2 YFSETQ. The CDR3 sequence is 15 residues long. The rearrangement joins TRBV5-1 to TRBJ1-1; 12 nucleotides line up with TRBD1. Input material: PBMCs. The clonotype was recovered from a woman in her thirties or forties in good health and CMV-seropositive. The CDR3 sequence is CASSASGQGATEAFF. The CDR3 coding sequence is TGCGCCAGCAGCGCCTCGGGACAGGGGGCCACTGAAGCTTTCTTT.